Listed below are T cell receptor beta chains from one sample, sequenced in a study of blood T cells in healthy people across ages. One entry per CDR3 protein results from TCRdb running MiXCR on the 5' RACE reads. Of fewer than 2 million distinct CDR3 sequences in the sample, more than 35% are singletons; the top ten hold about 21%. The sequenced sample was blood. The origin of the receptors is a human donor in good health. Both conserved end residues are trimmed from each CDR3. Fields, in order: V gene, J gene, clone size, CDR3 protein. Clone size is not always given. Where it is, it says once, few, many or a class for expanded clones.

>TRBV7-2|TRBJ1-5|few
ASSLSRRQPQH
>TRBV4-1|TRBJ2-7|.
ASSQARDSYEQY
>TRBV12-3/TRBV12-4|TRBJ2-7|few
ASSSVGGEGRYEQY
>TRBV5-4|TRBJ2-3|.
ASSLNSGGRTDTQY
>TRBV29-1|.|.
SVYTGPPLYEQY
>TRBV20-1|TRBJ2-1|.
SASVRTGYNEQF
>TRBV30|TRBJ1-2|few
AWSSGRFGGYT
>TRBV7-3|TRBJ2-3|.
ASSLTVVAGDTQY
>TRBV29-1|TRBJ1-2|few
SVQGGRSYT
>TRBV5-1|TRBJ1-1|.
ASRSDRAAEAF
>TRBV11-2|TRBJ1-6|.
ASSQVPGPLH
>TRBV12-3/TRBV12-4|TRBJ2-1|few
ASSLALGRSNEQF
>TRBV11-1|TRBJ2-1|.
ASSLGPGQPGEF
>TRBV9|TRBJ2-2|.
ASSVGGQPNAGELF
>TRBV18|TRBJ2-1|.
ASSPGQPTDEQF
>TRBV12-3/TRBV12-4|TRBJ2-1|few
ATTTSGVYNEQF
>TRBV3-1|TRBJ1-2|.
ASSQVAREAPGYT
>TRBV7-2|TRBJ1-5|.
ASSSWGYQPQH
>TRBV4-1|TRBJ1-2|few
ASSQEAGQGNGYT
>TRBV10-3|TRBJ2-7|.
AIASQAAYEQY
>TRBV28|TRBJ1-2|.
ASRRTASNYGYT
>TRBV10-3|TRBJ1-2|few
AISEGANRGNYGYT
>TRBV7-2|TRBJ2-5|few
ASRLWITQETQY
>TRBV5-4|.|.
ASSVFGAETQY
>TRBV4-1|TRBJ2-1|.
ASSLLSTPGTSNEQF
>TRBV2|.|.
ASSREHSDEQY
>TRBV12-5|TRBJ1-5|.
ASGLEGGQPQH
>TRBV7-2|TRBJ2-3|many
ASSLGQLDTQY
>TRBV11-2|TRBJ2-3|.
ASSLGVVSGDSSTDTQY
>TRBV28|TRBJ2-6|.
ASSSGQEGVLT
>TRBV7-2|TRBJ2-3|.
ASKTSGYTDTQY
>TRBV28|TRBJ1-5|.
ASSLLQREVGQPQH
>TRBV6-6|TRBJ1-1|.
ASTQGGAGTEAF
>TRBV7-2|TRBJ2-7|.
ASSLVSSGGLSYEQY
>TRBV7-2|TRBJ2-1|.
ASSRTGADLVNEQF
>TRBV15|TRBJ1-6|.
ATSRVGGANSPLH
>TRBV9|.|.
ASSVGVAGGPGEQY
>TRBV28|TRBJ1-5|few
ASSFRSQGNQPQH
>TRBV13|TRBJ2-7|.
ASSQEESEQY
>TRBV6-2/TRBV6-3|TRBJ2-3|once
ASRSSFAGPDTQY
>TRBV7-7|TRBJ2-1|.
ASSVPRGNQF
>TRBV20-1|TRBJ2-3|.
SARAPPLATHYEQY
>TRBV9|TRBJ2-7|.
ASSYDTDPSYEQY
>TRBV19|TRBJ2-2|.
ASSTGPRELF
>TRBV24-1|TRBJ2-3|.
ATNDRNSDTQY
>TRBV13|TRBJ2-1|.
ASSLVRQGASYNEQF
>TRBV5-6|TRBJ1-5|.
ASSLTGRHQPQH
>TRBV5-1|TRBJ2-7|.
TSSPSGDYEQY
>TRBV16|TRBJ2-5|.
ASSQARDNEQY
>TRBV12-3/TRBV12-4|TRBJ2-5|.
ASSFTGTPEETQY
>TRBV7-2|TRBJ1-5|.
ASSLVHLDQPQH
>TRBV29-1|TRBJ2-1|few
SVDSLTGNNEQF
>TRBV28|TRBJ1-1|few
ASSSTGLLGGGEAF
>TRBV20-1|TRBJ2-1|.
SASSLALLGTGSYNEQF
>TRBV6-5|TRBJ2-4|few
ASSYSRRAKNIQY
>TRBV4-2|TRBJ2-1|few
ASSQLAGGPNEQF
>TRBV10-3|TRBJ2-1|.
AISAEAGVSEQF
>TRBV4-1|TRBJ2-5|.
ASSQVTSGRETQY
>TRBV7-8|TRBJ2-1|.
ASSSRTEIYNEQF